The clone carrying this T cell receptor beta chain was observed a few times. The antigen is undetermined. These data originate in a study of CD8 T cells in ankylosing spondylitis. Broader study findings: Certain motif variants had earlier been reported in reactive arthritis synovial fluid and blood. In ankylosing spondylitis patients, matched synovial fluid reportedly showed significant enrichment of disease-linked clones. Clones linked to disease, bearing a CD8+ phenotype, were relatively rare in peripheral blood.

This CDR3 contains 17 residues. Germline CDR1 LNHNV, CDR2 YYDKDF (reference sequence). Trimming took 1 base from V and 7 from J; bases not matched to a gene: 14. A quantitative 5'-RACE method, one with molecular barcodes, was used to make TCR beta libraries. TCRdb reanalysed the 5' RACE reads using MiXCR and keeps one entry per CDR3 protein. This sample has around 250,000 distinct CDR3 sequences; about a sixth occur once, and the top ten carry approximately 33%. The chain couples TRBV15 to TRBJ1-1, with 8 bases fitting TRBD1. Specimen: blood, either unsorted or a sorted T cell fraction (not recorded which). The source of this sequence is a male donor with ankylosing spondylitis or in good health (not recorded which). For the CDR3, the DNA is TGTGCCACCAGCAGAGGAGGTTTGGACAGGGACAGGAGTGAAGCTTTCTTT. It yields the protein CATSRGGLDRDRSEAFF. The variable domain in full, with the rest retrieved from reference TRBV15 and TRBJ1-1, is DAMVIQNPRYQVTQFGKPVTLSCSQTLNHNVMYWYQQKSSQAPKLLFHYYDKDFNNEADTPDNFQSRRPNTSFCFLDIRSPGLGDTAMYLCATSRGGLDRDRSEAFFGQGTRLTVV.